The 5 T cell receptor beta chains in this list originate from one sample, sequenced in a study of T cell responses to AZD1222 COVID-19 vaccine. Assay used: immunoSEQ multiplex PCR; TCRdb lists only in-frame clones, some missing. The profile shows roughly 150,000 clones, about 88% of them singletons. This material consisted of peripheral blood, taken on day 0 of AZD1222 vaccination. All receptors come from an adult in good health.

The V gene is TRBV6-5, the J gene TRBJ1-1; D is perhaps TRBD1 (5 bases). Germline CDR1 and CDR2: MNHEY and SVGAGI. V dropped 8 bases and J dropped 4 bases, with 20 bases sitting between them. The CDR3 has 15 residues. This CDR3 is CASLRGLRGGTEAFF. The CDR3 nucleotides are TGTGCCAGCTTGAGGGGCCTTCGGGGGGGCACTGAAGCTTTCTTT.

The CDR3: CASSYGGGNVINEQFF. DNA for the CDR3: TGTGCCAGCAGTTACGGCGGGGGGAATGTCATCAATGAGCAGTTCTTC. The gene calls are TRBV6-6 and TRBJ2-1; 8 bases line up with TRBD2. The germline V gene has CDR1 MNHNY and CDR2 SVGAGI (reference sequence). The CDR3 is 16 residues long. Unmatched junction bases numbered 9, after V lost 2 bases and J lost 6 bases.

The gene calls are TRBV5-1 and TRBJ2-2; 13 bases agree with TRBD2. The germline V gene encodes CDR1 SGHRS and CDR2 YFSETQ. The CDR3 is 17 amino acids. With V trimmed by 5 bases and J by 1 base, 5 bases remained unmatched. The chain's CDR3 is CASRFGLAGVNTGELFF. The CDR3 coding sequence is TGCGCCAGCAGATTCGGACTAGCGGGAGTGAACACCGGGGAGCTGTTTTTT. Full variable domain (outside the CDR3, taken from reference TRBV5-1 and TRBJ2-2): KAGVTQTPRYLIKTRGQQVTLSCSPISGHRSVSWYQQTPGQGLQFLFEYFSETQRNKGNFPGRFSGRQFSNSRSEMNVSTLELGDSALYLCASRFGLAGVNTGELFFGEGSRLTVL.

The genes are TRBV7-8 and TRBJ2-1, with 10 bases that match TRBD2. J lost 0 bases, V lost 1 base, and 6 bases had no gene match. Per germline, CDR1 SGHVS and CDR2 FQNEAQ. The CDR3 spans 18 residues. CDR3 loop: CASSLGVAGGFSYNEQFF. In DNA, the CDR3 is TGTGCCAGCAGCTTAGGGGTAGCGGGAGGTTTCTCCTACAATGAGCAGTTCTTC.

The J gene is TRBJ2-5, the V gene TRBV29-1; D is ambiguous. The CDR3 consists of 12 residues. Germline assignment: CDR1 SQVTM and CDR2 ANQGSEA. V lost 2 bases and J 1 base, leaving 5 bases between the germline ends. CDR3 sequence reads: CSVEWGQETQYF. CDR3 DNA sequence: TGCAGCGTTGAATGGGGCCAAGAGACCCAGTACTTC.